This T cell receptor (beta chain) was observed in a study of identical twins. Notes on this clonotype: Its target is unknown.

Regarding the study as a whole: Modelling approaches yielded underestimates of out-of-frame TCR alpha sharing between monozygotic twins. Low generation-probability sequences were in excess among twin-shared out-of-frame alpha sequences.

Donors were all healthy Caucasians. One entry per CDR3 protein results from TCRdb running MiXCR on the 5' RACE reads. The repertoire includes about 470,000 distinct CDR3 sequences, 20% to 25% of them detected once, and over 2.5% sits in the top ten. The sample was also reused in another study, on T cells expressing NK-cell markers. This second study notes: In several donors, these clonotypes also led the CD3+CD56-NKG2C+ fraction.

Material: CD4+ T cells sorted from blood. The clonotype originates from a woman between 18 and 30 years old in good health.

CDR3 sequence: CSARGTDNEQYF. The CDR3, as DNA: TGCAGTGCTAGGGGGACAGACAACGAGCAGTACTTC. This sequence joins TRBV20-1 and TRBJ2-7; 7 bases fit TRBD1. The CDR3 loop spans 12 amino acids. Germline lookup yields CDR1 DFQATT and CDR2 SNEGSKA (reference sequence). The V and J ends lost 3 bases and 5 bases, in that order; junction bases with no gene match: 4.